This T cell receptor (beta chain) was sequenced during a study of blood T cell repertoires in COVID-19. Study in general: Sites in the United States, Italy and Spain provided acute and convalescent COVID-19 samples.

V was clipped by 6 bases and J by 3 bases; unmatched bases: 3. The CDR3 runs 13 residues. This clone occurred a few times. As originally analysed: Amplification of reference gene primers provided the estimated nucleated cell counts. Data came from immunoSEQ multiplex PCR; TCRdb stores just in-frame clones and leaves some out. V and J calls and clone size are as listed in that table; D and trimming were resolved from the DNA. The sample has around 190,000 clones; around nine tenths are singletons. This TCR derives from a man aged 25 to 40 with acute or convalescent COVID-19. Sequenced: peripheral blood. This rearrangement joins TRBV12-3 or TRBV12-4 to TRBJ1-1; 8 bases agree with TRBD1. This CDR3 is CASSRQGYTEAFF. As DNA, the CDR3 is TGTGCCAGCAGCCGACAGGGGTACACTGAAGCTTTCTTT.